The 25 T cell receptor beta chains presented below share a single source sample, sequenced in a study of cytomegalovirus exposure and HLA in healthy donors. PCR was performed using 60 Vbeta and 13 Jbeta primers. Data came from immunoSEQ multiplex PCR; TCRdb stores just in-frame clones and leaves some out. The table has tens of thousands of clones, around 80% seen once; the top ten hold just under 7.5%. Sequencing used PBMCs. The receptors derive from a young woman in good health and CMV-seropositive.

CDR3 in DNA: TGTGCCAGCAGTCTCACTCCGGGACTAGCGGGAGGAGCGCAGTACTTC. It specifies CASSLTPGLAGGAQYF. The rearrangement uses TRBV28 and TRBJ2-7; 15 bases map to TRBD2. In germline, CDR1 is MDHEN, CDR2 SYDVKM. The CDR3 spans 16 residues. V trimming: 5 bases; J trimming: 9 bases; junction bases outside the gene matches: 11. The entire variable domain, with the rest obtained from reference TRBV28 and TRBJ2-7, is as follows: DVKVTQSSRYLVKRTGEKVFLECVQDMDHENMFWYRQDPGLGLRLIYFSYDVKMKEKGDIPEGYSVSREKKERFSLILESASTNQTSMYLCASSLTPGLAGGAQYFGPGTRLTVT.

The chain carries TRBV21-1 and TRBJ2-3; TRBD2 reflects the table's D call only, with no check against the DNA. TRBV21-1 has pseudogene status. The CDR3 has 18 residues. The CDR3 is CASSKAPTSGKGTDTQYF. The DNA for the CDR3 is TGTGCCAGCAGCAAAGCCCCCACTAGCGGGAAGGGGACAGATACGCAGTATTTT.

The genes are TRBV5-1 and TRBJ2-3; 9 nucleotides agree with TRBD2. Germline V CDR1 and CDR2: SGHRS, YFSETQ. After removal of 4 bases from V and 8 bases from J, the junction contained 8 bases not matched to a gene. The CDR3 has 14 amino acids. In DNA form, the CDR3 reads TGCGCCAGCAGCCGGCGGGAGGGCCTGGTTACGCAGTATTTT. This encodes CASSRREGLVTQYF.

This clone appeared once. The rearrangement links TRBV29-1 to TRBJ2-7; TRBD2 matches at 10 bases. The CDR3 covers 13 residues. With V trimmed by 7 bases and J by 2 bases, 5 bases remained unmatched. From germline, CDR1 is SQVTM and CDR2 ANQGSEA. CDR3 amino acids: CSAASGRAYEQYF. For the CDR3, the DNA is TGCAGCGCTGCGAGCGGGAGGGCCTACGAGCAGTACTTC.

The chain links TRBV10-3 to TRBJ1-1; D is undetermined. Per germline, CDR1 ENHRY and CDR2 SYGVKD. V was pared by 8 bases and J by 0 bases, with 7 bases between. The CDR3 extends over 12 amino acids. The CDR3 DNA is TGTGCCATCTCCGGGGTGAACACTGAAGCTTTCTTT. Residues: CAISGVNTEAFF.

The chain employs TRBV7-9 and TRBJ2-1; perhaps TRBD2 as D (6 bases). Germline V lookup: CDR1 SEHNR, CDR2 FQNEAQ (reference sequence). V lost 5 bases to trimming and J lost 9 bases, with 14 bases between them. This CDR3 comprises 13 residues. For the CDR3, the DNA is TGTGCCAGCAGCCCCCCCGGGGGAACTGAGCAGTTCTTC. Its translation: CASSPPGGTEQFF.

Concerning this clone: A read error may account for a junction end that differs from germline. V and J are TRBV7-9 and TRBJ2-1; 7 nucleotides align to TRBD2. Germline CDR1 reads SEHNR; CDR2 reads FQNEAQ (reference sequence). The CDR3 length is 16 residues. CDR3 nucleotide sequence: TGTTCCAGCAGCTTTCGATCAAGGGAGGGCCACGGCGAGCAGTTCTTC. Its protein is CSSSFRSREGHGEQFF.

The chain links TRBV4-3 to TRBJ2-7; D might be TRBD1 (6 bases). The CDR3 extends over 17 amino acids. The germline gives CDR1 LGHNA, CDR2 YSLEER. Trimming removed 4 bases from V and 0 bases from J, with 19 bases in between. The CDR3 reads CASSPQGGPGSSYEQYF. CDR3 bases: TGCGCCAGCAGCCCACAGGGCGGACCCGGAAGCTCCTACGAGCAGTACTTC.

This chain connects TRBV4-2 to TRBJ1-4; 9 bases map to TRBD1. After removal of 4 bases from V and 5 bases from J, the junction contained 2 bases not matched to a gene. The CDR3 is made up of 14 amino acids. In germline, CDR1 is LGHNA, CDR2 YNFKEQ. CDR3 coding DNA: TGTGCCAGCAGCCTGGGACAGGGAAATGAAAAACTGTTTTTT. Translation gives CASSLGQGNEKLFF.

The chain carries TRBV6-1 and TRBJ2-7; 11 bases match TRBD2. The V gene's germline CDR1 is MNHNS and CDR2 SASEGT. V shed 0 bases and J 4 bases; nucleotides not matched to a gene: 17. This CDR3 contains 20 residues. CDR3 sequence reads: CASSEAHRLAGPLTLYEQYF. The CDR3 nucleotides read TGTGCCAGCAGTGAAGCTCACCGACTAGCGGGACCCTTGACTCTTTACGAGCAGTACTTC.

The table lists this clone with a few counts. The chain links TRBV9 to TRBJ2-3; 11 bases map to TRBD2. The germline gives CDR1 SGDLS, CDR2 YYNGEE. The CDR3 contains 17 residues. Trimming cost V 0 bases and J 3 bases; bases outside gene matches: 6. CDR3 DNA sequence: TGTGCCAGCAGCGTAGCGAGTAGCGGGAGGGTAACAGATACGCAGTATTTT. This gives the protein CASSVASSGRVTDTQYF.

This rearrangement joins TRBV27 to TRBJ2-1; the D gene is possibly TRBD2 (6 bases). Germline values: CDR1 MNHEY, CDR2 SMNVEV (reference sequence). The ends were cut back, 4 bases at V and 5 bases at J, with 18 bases in the middle. The CDR3 extends over 16 amino acids. CDR3 region: CASSSGLLVTHNEQFF. The CDR3 DNA reads TGTGCCAGCAGTTCTGGACTATTAGTGACCCACAATGAGCAGTTCTTC.

The V and J genes are TRBV5-1 and TRBJ1-1; tentative D call: TRBD1 (5 bases). Trimming left V 8 bases short and J 5 bases short, with 13 bases between. The CDR3 extends over 12 amino acids. Germline values: CDR1 SGHRS, CDR2 YFSETQ. This chain's CDR3 is CASGRGGTEAFF. DNA of the CDR3: TGCGCCAGTGGGCGGGGGGGGACTGAAGCTTTCTTT.

V and J are TRBV6-1 and TRBJ2-7; 9 bases map to TRBD1. J was trimmed by 4 bases and V by 4 bases; bases with no gene match: 8. The germline gives CDR1 MNHNS, CDR2 SASEGT. This CDR3 is 15 amino acids long. The DNA of the CDR3 is TGTGCCAGCAGTGGACCGGGACAGGGTAGATACGAGCAGTACTTC. Translated, it gives CASSGPGQGRYEQYF.

The chain carries TRBV28 and TRBJ2-7; D remains unclear. The germline gives CDR1 MDHEN, CDR2 SYDVKM. V lost 6 bases, J lost 0 bases, and 18 bases lay in between. This CDR3 has 16 amino acids. CDR3 residues: CASRPPISSLSYEQYF. For the CDR3, the DNA is TGTGCCAGCAGACCACCTATCAGTAGCCTCTCCTACGAGCAGTACTTC.

The chain carries TRBV28 and TRBJ1-3; D is unclear. This CDR3 is 13 amino acids long. V was trimmed by 7 bases and J by 0 bases, leaving 7 bases between them. Germline CDR1 and CDR2: MDHEN and SYDVKM. CDR3 residues: CASMSYSGNTIYF. CDR3 coding DNA: TGTGCCAGCATGAGTTACTCTGGAAACACCATATATTTT. The complete variable domain, with remaining parts taken from reference TRBV28 and TRBJ1-3, reads DVKVTQSSRYLVKRTGEKVFLECVQDMDHENMFWYRQDPGLGLRLIYFSYDVKMKEKGDIPEGYSVSREKKERFSLILESASTNQTSMYLCASMSYSGNTIYFGEGSWLTVV.

The genes are TRBV9 and TRBJ2-7; D gene unclear. V was shortened by 0 bases and J by 2 bases, with 9 bases between the two germline ends. CDR1 is SGDLS, CDR2 YYNGEE, per germline. CDR3 length: 14 residues. The CDR3 coding sequence is TGTGCCAGCAGCGTAGGATCGAGTACCTACGAGCAGTACTTC. Its protein product is CASSVGSSTYEQYF.

The chain joins TRBV28 to TRBJ2-1, with a weak D call TRBD2 (6 bases). V was cut by 6 bases and J by 10 bases, with 19 bases left in between. CDR1 is MDHEN, CDR2 SYDVKM, per germline. This CDR3 is 14 amino acids long. The CDR3 here is CASSGGTRYGEQFF. The DNA of the CDR3 is TGTGCCAGCAGCGGCGGGACCCGCTACGGGGAGCAGTTCTTC.

To note about this clone: A read error is likely, as this CDR3 ends without the conserved phenylalanine or tryptophan. The V and J genes are TRBV30 and TRBJ2-7; D is perhaps TRBD1 (5 bases). Per germline, CDR1 GTSNPN and CDR2 SVGIG (reference sequence). Trimming cost V 0 bases and J 6 bases, with 9 bases left between them. CDR3 length equals 12 residues. The CDR3, as DNA: TGTGCCTGGAGTGTATCCGACAGCGAGCAGTACCTC. Protein product: CAWSVSDSEQYL.

The genes are TRBV15 and TRBJ2-2; maybe TRBD2 (6 bases). Germline V lookup: CDR1 LNHNV, CDR2 YYDKDF (reference sequence). The V gene lost 6 bases and the J gene lost 1 base, with 9 bases spanning the gap. This CDR3 contains 14 residues. In nucleotides, the CDR3 is TGTGCCACCAGTTTCGGGGGGAACACCGGGGAGCTGTTTTTT. Protein sequence: CATSFGGNTGELFF.

CDR3 protein: CAISGGQGSGELFF. The CDR3 nucleotides read TGTGCCATCTCCGGGGGACAGGGGTCCGGGGAGCTGTTTTTT. V and J are TRBV10-3 and TRBJ2-2; TRBD1 matches at 10 bases. The junction had 6 bases not matched to a gene; V was cut back by 8 bases and J by 6 bases. CDR3 size: 14 residues. Germline-derived CDR1 and CDR2 are ENHRY and SYGVKD.

V gene TRBV27 combines with J gene TRBJ2-5; 7 nucleotides align to TRBD1. V shed 5 bases, J shed 11 bases, and the junction held 11 bases outside the gene matches. CDR3 length: 13 amino acids. CDR1 MNHEY and CDR2 SMNVEV come from the germline V gene (reference sequence). DNA for the CDR3: TGTGCCAGCAGTGAACATAGGGGGCTAGAGCAGTACTTC. Protein sequence: CASSEHRGLEQYF.

The chain uses TRBV28 and TRBJ1-5; a possible D gene is TRBD1 (5 bases). The germline V gene encodes CDR1 MDHEN and CDR2 SYDVKM. The CDR3 runs 14 residues. V lost 7 bases and J lost 7, with 17 bases in between. The chain's CDR3 is CASTLLTEAQPQHF. In DNA form, the CDR3 reads TGTGCCAGCACCCTCCTGACAGAGGCGCAGCCCCAGCATTTT.

The CDR3 loop reads CASSQPTSGRASHEQFF. The CDR3 nucleotides are TGCGCCAGCAGCCAGCCGACTAGCGGGAGAGCCTCCCATGAGCAGTTCTTC. The chain links TRBV4-1 to TRBJ2-1; 12 positions match TRBD2. The germline V gene encodes CDR1 MGHRA and CDR2 YSYEKL. This CDR3 region has 17 residues. V was pared by 3 bases and J by 8 bases, with 11 bases of the junction left unmatched.

The chain uses TRBV4-2 and TRBJ2-7; possible D gene TRBD2, 6 bases. The CDR3 is made up of 16 amino acids. Trimming cost V 0 bases and J 0 bases, with 12 bases left between them. Germline V gene sequence: CDR1 LGHNA, CDR2 YNFKEQ. The CDR3 nucleotides are TGTGCCAGCAGCCAAGATAGGGGCGGGGCCTCCTACGAGCAGTACTTC. Amino acids: CASSQDRGGASYEQYF.